What follows is one T cell receptor beta chain and its context. What it binds is unknown. The data were taken from a study of shared clonotypes between healthy human individuals. Study-level findings and limits: Across subsets, estimated richness was generally greater for naive than for memory populations. Shared across a few donors were 4% to 5% of the naive CD4 clonotypes.

Losses at the gene ends were 3 bases for V and 1 base for J; bases not matched to a gene: 4. Germline CDR1 is SGHRS and CDR2 is YFSETQ. The CDR3 has 15 residues. Per sorted-subset replicate PCR, input was approximately 210 ng DNA, representing some 30,000 T cell genomes. Here immunoSEQ multiplex PCR was the method, and the copy in TCRdb shows in-frame clones only, minus some. Altogether some 1.4 million clones are present, roughly 96% being singletons, with the ten largest covering 0.95% to 1.5%. The rearrangement links TRBV5-1 to TRBJ1-1; 9 bases match TRBD1. Sequencing was performed on naive CD4+ T cells sorted from blood. Subset defined: CD45RA+ positively selected. The receptor was derived from a man aged 25-45 years in good health. As DNA, the CDR3 is TGCGCCAGCAGCTCGCAGGGACAGGGGAACACTGAAGCTTTCTTT. It is translated as CASSSQGQGNTEAFF.